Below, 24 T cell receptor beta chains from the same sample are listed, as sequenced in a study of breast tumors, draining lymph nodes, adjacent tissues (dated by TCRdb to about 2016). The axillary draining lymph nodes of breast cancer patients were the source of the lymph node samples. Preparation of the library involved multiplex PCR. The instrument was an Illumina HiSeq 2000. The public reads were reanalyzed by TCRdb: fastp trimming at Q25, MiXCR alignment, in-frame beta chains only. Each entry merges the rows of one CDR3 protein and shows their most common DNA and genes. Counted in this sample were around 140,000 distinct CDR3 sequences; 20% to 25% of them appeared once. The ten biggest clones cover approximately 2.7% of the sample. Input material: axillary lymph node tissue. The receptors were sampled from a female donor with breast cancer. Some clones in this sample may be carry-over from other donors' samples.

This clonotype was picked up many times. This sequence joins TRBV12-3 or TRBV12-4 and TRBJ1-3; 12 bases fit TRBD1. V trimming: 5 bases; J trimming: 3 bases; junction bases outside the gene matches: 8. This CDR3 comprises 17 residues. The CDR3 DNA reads TGTGCCAGCAGTACCCCGGGACAGGGGGCGTTTGGAAACACCATATATTTT. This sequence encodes CASSTPGQGAFGNTIYF.

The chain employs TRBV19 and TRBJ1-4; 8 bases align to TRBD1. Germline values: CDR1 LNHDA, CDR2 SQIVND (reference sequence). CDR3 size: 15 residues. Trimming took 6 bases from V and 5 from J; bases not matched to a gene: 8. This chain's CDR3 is CASSPGQGSNEKLFF. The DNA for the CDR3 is TGTGCCAGTAGCCCCGGACAGGGTTCGAATGAAAAACTGTTTTTT.

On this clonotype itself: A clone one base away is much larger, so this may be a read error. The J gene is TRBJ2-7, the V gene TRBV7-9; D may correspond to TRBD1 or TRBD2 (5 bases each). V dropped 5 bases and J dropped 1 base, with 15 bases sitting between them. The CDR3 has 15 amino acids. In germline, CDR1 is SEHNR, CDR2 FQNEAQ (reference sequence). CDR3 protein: CASSRGAGNSYEQYF. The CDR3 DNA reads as TGTGCCAGCAGCCGAGGGGCAGGCAATTCCTACGAGCAGTACTTC.

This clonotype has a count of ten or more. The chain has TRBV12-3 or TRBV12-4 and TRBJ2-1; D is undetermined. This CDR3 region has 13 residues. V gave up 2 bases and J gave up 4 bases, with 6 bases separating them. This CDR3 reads CASSLRDYNEQFF. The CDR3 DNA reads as TGTGCCAGCAGTTTACGTGATTACAATGAGCAGTTCTTC.

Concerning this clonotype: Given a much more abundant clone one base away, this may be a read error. This CDR3 reads CASSSAAGTDSYEQYF. The CDR3 DNA reads TGTGCCAGCAGCTCAGCGGCCGGGACAGACTCCTACGAGCAGTACTTC. The chain recombines TRBV11-2 with TRBJ2-7; 7 nucleotides match TRBD1. After removal of 4 bases from V and 0 bases from J, the junction contained 9 bases not matched to a gene. The CDR3 totals 16 residues. The germline V gene encodes CDR1 SGHAT and CDR2 FQNNGV.

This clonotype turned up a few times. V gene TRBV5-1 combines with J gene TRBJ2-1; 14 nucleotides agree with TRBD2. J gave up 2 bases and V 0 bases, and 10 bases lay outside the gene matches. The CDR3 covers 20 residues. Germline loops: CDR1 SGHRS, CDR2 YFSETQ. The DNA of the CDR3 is TGCGCCAGCAGCTTGGCACGGGGACTAGCGGGAGCGTGGACCTACAATGAGCAGTTCTTC. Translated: CASSLARGLAGAWTYNEQFF.

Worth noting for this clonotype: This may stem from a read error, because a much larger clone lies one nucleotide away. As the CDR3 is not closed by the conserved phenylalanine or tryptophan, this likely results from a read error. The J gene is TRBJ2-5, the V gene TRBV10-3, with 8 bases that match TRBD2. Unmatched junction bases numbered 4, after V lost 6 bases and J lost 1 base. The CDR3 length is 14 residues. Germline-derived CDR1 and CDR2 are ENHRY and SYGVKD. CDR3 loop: CAIREGLVQETQYC. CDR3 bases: TGTGCCATCAGAGAGGGACTAGTCCAAGAGACCCAGTACTGC.

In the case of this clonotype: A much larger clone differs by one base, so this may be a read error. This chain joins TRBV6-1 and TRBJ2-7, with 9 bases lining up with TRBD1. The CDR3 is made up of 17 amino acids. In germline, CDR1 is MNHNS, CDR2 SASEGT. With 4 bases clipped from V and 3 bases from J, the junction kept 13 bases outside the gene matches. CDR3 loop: CASSAFHPGQGVYEQYF. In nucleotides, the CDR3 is TGTGCCAGCAGTGCATTTCATCCGGGACAGGGAGTCTACGAGCAGTACTTC.

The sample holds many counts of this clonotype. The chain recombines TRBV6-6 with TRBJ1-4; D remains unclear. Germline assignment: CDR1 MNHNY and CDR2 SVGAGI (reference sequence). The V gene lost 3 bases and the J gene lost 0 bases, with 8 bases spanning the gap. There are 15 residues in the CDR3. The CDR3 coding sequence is TGTGCCAGCAGTTATAGCGCTGCAACTAATGAAAAACTGTTTTTT. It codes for CASSYSAATNEKLFF.

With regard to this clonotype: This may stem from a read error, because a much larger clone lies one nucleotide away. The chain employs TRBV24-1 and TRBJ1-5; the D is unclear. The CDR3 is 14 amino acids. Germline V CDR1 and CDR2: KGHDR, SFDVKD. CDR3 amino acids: CATSDSGPNQPRHF. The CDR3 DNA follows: TGTGCCACCAGTGATTCAGGACCCAATCAGCCCCGGCATTTT.

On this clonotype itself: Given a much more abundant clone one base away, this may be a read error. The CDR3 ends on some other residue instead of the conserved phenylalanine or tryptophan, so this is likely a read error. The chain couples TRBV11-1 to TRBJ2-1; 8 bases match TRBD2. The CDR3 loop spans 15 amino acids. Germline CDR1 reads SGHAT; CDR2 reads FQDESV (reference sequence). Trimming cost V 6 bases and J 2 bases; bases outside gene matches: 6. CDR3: CASRGLGRAYNEQFL. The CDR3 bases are TGTGCCAGCAGGGGTCTCGGGAGGGCCTACAATGAGCAGTTCCTC.

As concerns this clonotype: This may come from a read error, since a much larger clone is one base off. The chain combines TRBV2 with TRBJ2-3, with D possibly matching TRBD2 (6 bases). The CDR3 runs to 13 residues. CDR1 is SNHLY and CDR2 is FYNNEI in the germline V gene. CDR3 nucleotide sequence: TGTGCCAGCAGCGGAACTAGCACAGATACGCAGTGTTTT. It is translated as CASSGTSTDTQCF.

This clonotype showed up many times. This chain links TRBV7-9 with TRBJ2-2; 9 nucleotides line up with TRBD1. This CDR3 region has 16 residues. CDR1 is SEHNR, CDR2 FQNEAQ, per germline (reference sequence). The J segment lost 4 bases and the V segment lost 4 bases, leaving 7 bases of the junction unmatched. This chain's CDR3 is CASSSQTGGSTGELFF. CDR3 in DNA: TGTGCCAGCAGCTCTCAGACAGGGGGTAGCACCGGGGAGCTGTTTTTT.

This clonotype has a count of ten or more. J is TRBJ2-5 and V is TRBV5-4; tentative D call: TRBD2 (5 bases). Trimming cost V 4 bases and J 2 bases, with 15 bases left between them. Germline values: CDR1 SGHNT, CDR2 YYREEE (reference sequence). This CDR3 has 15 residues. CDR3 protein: CASSPKTGMQETQYF. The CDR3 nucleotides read TGTGCCAGCAGCCCGAAGACCGGGATGCAAGAGACCCAGTACTTC.

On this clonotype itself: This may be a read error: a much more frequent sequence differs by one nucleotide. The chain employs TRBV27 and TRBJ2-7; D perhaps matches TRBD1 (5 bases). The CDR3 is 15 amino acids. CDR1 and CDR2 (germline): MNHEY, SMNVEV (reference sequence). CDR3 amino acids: CASSSTWTSPNEQHF. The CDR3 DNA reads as TGTGCCAGCAGTTCGACATGGACATCCCCCAACGAGCAGCACTTC.

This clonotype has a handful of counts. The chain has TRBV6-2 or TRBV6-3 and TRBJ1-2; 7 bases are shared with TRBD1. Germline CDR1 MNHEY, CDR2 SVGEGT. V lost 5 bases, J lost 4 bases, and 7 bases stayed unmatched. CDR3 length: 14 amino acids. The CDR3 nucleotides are TGTGCCAGCAGTCTCCAGGGGGGCCTCTATGGCTACACCTTC. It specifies CASSLQGGLYGYTF.

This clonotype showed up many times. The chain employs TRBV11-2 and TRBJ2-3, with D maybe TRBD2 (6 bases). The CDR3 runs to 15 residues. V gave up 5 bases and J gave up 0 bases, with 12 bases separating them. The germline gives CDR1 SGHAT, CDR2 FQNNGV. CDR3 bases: TGTGCCAGCAGCCAAGGGACTTCTAGCACAGATACGCAGTATTTT. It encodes CASSQGTSSTDTQYF. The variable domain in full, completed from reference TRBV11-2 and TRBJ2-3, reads EAGVAQSPRYKIIEKRQSVAFWCNPISGHATLYWYQQILGQGPKLLIQFQNNGVVDDSQLPKDRFSAERLKGVDSTLKIQPAKLEDSAVYLCASSQGTSSTDTQYFGPGTRLTVL.

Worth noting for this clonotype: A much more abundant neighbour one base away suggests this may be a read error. DNA for the CDR3: TGTGCCAGCAGCCTCAGCCAGGGGGGTTCACCCCTCTACTTT. It codes for CASSLSQGGSPLYF. The rearrangement joins TRBV3-1 to TRBJ1-6, with 7 bases aligning to TRBD1. The CDR3 totals 14 residues. CDR1 is LGHDT and CDR2 is YNNKEL in the germline V gene (reference sequence).

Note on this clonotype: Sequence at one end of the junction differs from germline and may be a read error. CDR3 residues: CAGSELAGSNGANVLTF. The CDR3 region has the DNA TGTGCCGGCAGCGAACTAGCGGGCAGTAATGGGGCCAACGTCCTGACTTTC. The gene calls are TRBV7-9 and TRBJ2-6; TRBD2 matches 9 bases. The germline V gene has CDR1 SEHNR and CDR2 FQNEAQ (reference sequence). The CDR3 spans 17 residues.

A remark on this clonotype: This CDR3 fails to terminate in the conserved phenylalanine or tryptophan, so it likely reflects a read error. CDR3 sequence (DNA): TGTGCCAGCAGTTACTCGGGGGGAGAGCTGTTTTCT. Amino acid sequence: CASSYSGGELFS. The chain employs TRBV6-2 or TRBV6-3 and TRBJ2-2; TRBD2 is a possible D gene (6 bases). This CDR3 is 12 amino acids long. The V gene lost 0 bases and the J gene lost 11 bases, with 7 bases spanning the gap. CDR1 is MNHEY and CDR2 is SVGEGT in the germline V gene.

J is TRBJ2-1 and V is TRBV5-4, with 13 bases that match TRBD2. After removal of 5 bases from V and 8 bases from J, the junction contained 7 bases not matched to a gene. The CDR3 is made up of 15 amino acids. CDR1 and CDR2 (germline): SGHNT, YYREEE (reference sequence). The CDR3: CASSFGTSGTDEQFF. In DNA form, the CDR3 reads TGTGCCAGCAGTTTCGGGACTAGCGGGACTGATGAGCAGTTCTTC.

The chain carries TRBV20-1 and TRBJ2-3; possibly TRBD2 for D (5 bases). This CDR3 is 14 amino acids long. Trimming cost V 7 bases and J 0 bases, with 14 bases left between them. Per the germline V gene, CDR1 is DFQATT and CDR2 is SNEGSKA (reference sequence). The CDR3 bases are TGCAGTGGGGCCCCACTAGGGAGCACAGATACGCAGTATTTT. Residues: CSGAPLGSTDTQYF.

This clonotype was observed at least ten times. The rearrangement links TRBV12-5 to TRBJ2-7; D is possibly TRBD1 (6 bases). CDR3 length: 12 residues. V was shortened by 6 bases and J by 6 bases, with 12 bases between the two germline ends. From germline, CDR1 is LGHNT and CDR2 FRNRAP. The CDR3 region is CASGQGIGEQYF. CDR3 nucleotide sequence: TGTGCTAGTGGCCAGGGGATCGGCGAGCAGTACTTC.

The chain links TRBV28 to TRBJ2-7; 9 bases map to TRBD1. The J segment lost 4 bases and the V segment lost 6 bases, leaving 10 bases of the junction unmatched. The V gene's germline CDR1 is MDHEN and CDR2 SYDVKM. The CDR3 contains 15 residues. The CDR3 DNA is TGTGCCAGCAGGAATTCGGGACAGGGATTGTACGAGCAGTACTTC. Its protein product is CASRNSGQGLYEQYF. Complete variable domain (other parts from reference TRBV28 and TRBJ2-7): DVKVTQSSRYLVKRTGEKVFLECVQDMDHENMFWYRQDPGLGLRLIYFSYDVKMKEKGDIPEGYSVSREKKERFSLILESASTNQTSMYLCASRNSGQGLYEQYFGPGTRLTVT.